This is a list of T cell receptor beta chains from one sample in a study of shared clonotypes between healthy human individuals. Clones were sequenced by immunoSEQ multiplex PCR, and TCRdb holds only the in-frame ones, with some missing. The sample has some 2,000,000 clones; roughly 95% are singletons. The sequenced sample consisted of naive CD4+ T cells sorted from blood. Receptor source: a man younger than 35 in good health. Both conserved end residues are part of each CDR3. A D gene is named only where the DNA matches it firmly. Where a row states a size, it is once, few, many or the class of an expanded clone; other rows omit it.

>TRBV11-2|.|TRBJ2-7|.
TGTGCCAGCAGCCTTACGCTGATGGGCTCCTACGAGCAGTACTTC
CASSLTLMGSYEQYF
>TRBV6-5|.|TRBJ2-1|TRBD2
TGTGCCAGCCGACTAGCGGGGGGCAATGAGCAGTTCTTC
CASRLAGGNEQFF
>TRBV5-5|.|TRBJ2-5|TRBD2
TGTGCCAGCAGCTTGGCTTTGCGGGGGGGCCAAGAGACCCAGTACTTC
CASSLALRGGQETQYF
>TRBV19|.|TRBJ2-1|TRBD2
TGTGCCAGTAGTATGCTAGCGGGGGTCGGAGAGCAGTTCTTC
CASSMLAGVGEQFF
>TRBV30|.|TRBJ1-1|TRBD1
TGTGCCTGGAGTGCAGACAGGGGCCGAGGAGTGAACACTGAAGCTTTCTTT
CAWSADRGRGVNTEAFF
>TRBV6-5|.|TRBJ2-2|.
TGTGCCAGCAGCCGGCCTCCTAGTGAGCTGTTTTTT
CASSRPPSELFF
>TRBV2|.|TRBJ1-1|.
TGTGCCAGCAGCCCCGAGGGCACTGAAGCTTTCTTT
CASSPEGTEAFF
>TRBV9|.|TRBJ1-2|TRBD1
TGTGCCAGCAGCGATCCGGGACAGGGGGACGATGTGAGTGGCTACACCTTC
CASSDPGQGDDVSGYTF
>TRBV19|.|TRBJ1-1|TRBD1
TGTGCCAGTAGTAGAGCCGGGACAGGGAGAACTGAAGCTTTCTTT
CASSRAGTGRTEAFF
>TRBV7-2|once|TRBJ1-1|.
TGTGCCAGCAGCTTAGCGGTGGCAGCTGAAGCTTTCTTT
CASSLAVAAEAFF
>TRBV4-1|.|TRBJ2-1|.
TGCGCCAGCAGCCAGGCGGTCTCCTACAATGAGCAGTTCTTC
CASSQAVSYNEQFF
>TRBV5-6|.|TRBJ1-2|TRBD1
TGTGCCAGCAGCTTGGTAAGGGGGCGAAACTATGGCTACACCTTC
CASSLVRGRNYGYTF
>TRBV28|.|TRBJ1-5|.
TGTGCCAGCAGGCGAGGGGGGATTCAGCCCCAGCATTTT
CASRRGGIQPQHF
>TRBV6-5|.|TRBJ2-3|.
TGTGCCACGAGGTCGGGCACAGATACGCAGTATTTT
CATRSGTDTQYF
>TRBV28|once|TRBJ1-4|TRBD1
TGTGCCAGCAGTCCCCCGGGACAGGGACTACCCCGTAATGAAAAACTGTTTTTT
CASSPPGQGLPRNEKLFF
>TRBV6-6|once|TRBJ1-1|.
TGTGCCAGCAGTTACGTGGTTAACACTGAAGCTTTCTTT
CASSYVVNTEAFF
>TRBV2|few|TRBJ1-5|.
TGTGCCAGCAGTGAGTACAGCCTCCCGAGGTCGAGTCAGCCCCAGCATTTT
CASSEYSLPRSSQPQHF
>TRBV7-8|.|TRBJ1-1|.
TGTGCCAGCAGCCAAGACAGTCTCACTGAAGCTTTCTTT
CASSQDSLTEAFF
>TRBV11-2|once|TRBJ2-7|TRBD2
TGTGCCAGCAGCTTAGTACTAGCGGGAGGGCCCTACGAGCAGTACTTC
CASSLVLAGGPYEQYF
>TRBV7-9|.|TRBJ2-1|TRBD2
TGTGCCAGCATGTCGGGGGGGAATGAGCAGTTCTTC
CASMSGGNEQFF
>TRBV4-1|.|TRBJ2-7|.
TGCGCCAGCAGCTTCCGGGACCGATCCTACGAGCAGTACTTC
CASSFRDRSYEQYF
>TRBV18|.|TRBJ1-1|TRBD1
TGTGCCAGCTCACTTCGGGGACAGGGGGCCCAAGCTTTCTTT
CASSLRGQGAQAFF
>TRBV7-9|.|TRBJ2-1|TRBD2
TGTGCCAGCAGCCCGGGGCGGGCTAGCGGAAACAATGAGCAGTTCTTC
CASSPGRASGNNEQFF
>TRBV11-2|.|TRBJ2-4|.
TGTGCCAGCAGCTTAGCTGTAGGGCTTGGAAACATTCAGTACTTC
CASSLAVGLGNIQYF
>TRBV9|.|TRBJ2-3|.
TGTGCCAGCAGGGACCGGTATTTT
CASRDRYF
>TRBV6-4|.|TRBJ1-2|.
TGTGCCAGCAGACCCGACGGGAACTATGGCTACACCTTC
CASRPDGNYGYTF
>TRBV28|.|TRBJ2-1|TRBD1
TGTGCCAGCAGTTTCGGACAGGGATCCTACAATGAGCAGTTCTTC
CASSFGQGSYNEQFF
>TRBV6-6|once|TRBJ1-1|TRBD1
TGTGCCGGTCGACAGGGGGCGCGAGGGACTGAAGCTTTCTTT
CAGRQGARGTEAFF
>TRBV5-1|.|TRBJ2-2|.
TGCGCCAGCAGCTTGGCACAGCCCAACACCGGGGAGCTGTTTTTT
CASSLAQPNTGELFF
>TRBV27|.|TRBJ1-6|.
TGTGCCAGCAGTCGACAGTCCTATAATTCACCCCTCCACTTT
CASSRQSYNSPLHF
>TRBV6-1|.|TRBJ1-4|.
TGTGCCACCAAGACGAGGGGCGGTAATGAAAAACTGTTTTTT
CATKTRGGNEKLFF
>TRBV5-8|.|TRBJ2-7|.
TGTGCCACCAGGCACAGGGCGGGCTCCGAGCAGTACTTC
CATRHRAGSEQYF
>TRBV5-1|once|TRBJ2-3|TRBD2
TGCGCCAGCAGCTTGGGACTAGCGGGAGGGCAAGATACGCAGTATTTT
CASSLGLAGGQDTQYF
>TRBV5-1|few|TRBJ1-1|.
TGCGCCAGCAGCTTGGGACAGGTGAACACTGAAGCTTTCTTT
CASSLGQVNTEAFF
>TRBV2|.|TRBJ2-1|TRBD2
TGTGCCAGCAGTGAAGCAGGTGGGGGGGTACGGCAGTTCTTC
CASSEAGGGVRQFF
>TRBV18|once|TRBJ1-1|.
TGTGCCAGCTCACCACTTGGGGTAAAGAACACTGAAGCTTTCTTT
CASSPLGVKNTEAFF
>TRBV7-2|.|TRBJ2-7|.
TGTGCCAGCAGCTCCTTAGCGGAGAGCTCCTACGAGCAGTACTTC
CASSSLAESSYEQYF
>TRBV5-4|.|TRBJ2-3|TRBD2
TGTGCCAGCAGAGTGACTAGCGCAGATACGCAGTATTTT
CASRVTSADTQYF
>TRBV6-6|.|TRBJ2-5|TRBD1
TGTGCCAGCGGAAACAGGGGTTGGTACCAAGAGACCCAGTACTTC
CASGNRGWYQETQYF
>TRBV6-6|.|TRBJ1-1|.
TGTGCCAGCAGTTACCAATACACTGAAGCTTTCTTT
CASSYQYTEAFF
>TRBV7-9|.|TRBJ2-2|TRBD1
TGTGCCAGCAACCTACAGGGGGCCGGCGGGGAGCTGTTTTTT
CASNLQGAGGELFF
>TRBV9|.|TRBJ1-6|.
TGTGCCAGCAGCGTAGATCCCCAAATAGGTTCACCCCTCCACTTT
CASSVDPQIGSPLHF
>TRBV27|.|TRBJ1-1|.
TGTGCCAGCAGTCCCGTTCAGGCACGTGAAGCTTTCTTT
CASSPVQAREAFF
>TRBV10-1|.|TRBJ1-3|TRBD1
TGCGCCAGCAGGTGGACAGGTGGAAACACCATATATTTT
CASRWTGGNTIYF
>TRBV7-2|few|TRBJ1-2|TRBD1
TGTGCCAGCAGCCCTGGACAGGGGAAGTATGGCTACACCTTC
CASSPGQGKYGYTF
>TRBV7-9|.|TRBJ2-1|.
TGTGCCAGCAGCTTACAGGGCAATGAGCAGTTCTTC
CASSLQGNEQFF
>TRBV27|.|TRBJ2-7|.
TGTGCCAGCAGTTTATCAGGGGGGACGGGCCAGTACTTC
CASSLSGGTGQYF